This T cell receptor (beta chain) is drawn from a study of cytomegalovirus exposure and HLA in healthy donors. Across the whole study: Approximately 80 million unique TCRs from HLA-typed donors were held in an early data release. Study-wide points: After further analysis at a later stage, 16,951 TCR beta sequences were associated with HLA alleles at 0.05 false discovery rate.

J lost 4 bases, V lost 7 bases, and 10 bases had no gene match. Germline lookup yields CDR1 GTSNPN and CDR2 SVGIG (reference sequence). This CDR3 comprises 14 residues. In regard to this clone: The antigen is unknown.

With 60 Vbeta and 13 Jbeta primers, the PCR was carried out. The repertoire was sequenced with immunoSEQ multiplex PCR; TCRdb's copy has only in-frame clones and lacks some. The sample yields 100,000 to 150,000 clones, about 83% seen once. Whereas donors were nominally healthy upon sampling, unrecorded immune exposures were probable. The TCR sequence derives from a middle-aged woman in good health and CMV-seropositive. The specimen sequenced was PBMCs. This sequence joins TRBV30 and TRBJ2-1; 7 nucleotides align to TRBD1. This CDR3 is CALIPGQSYNEQFF. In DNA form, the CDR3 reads TGTGCCTTGATACCGGGACAGAGTTACAATGAGCAGTTCTTC. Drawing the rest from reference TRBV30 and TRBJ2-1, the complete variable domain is SQTIHQWPATLVQPVGSPLSLECTVEGTSNPNLYWYRQAAGRGLQLLFYSVGIGQISSEVPQNLSASRPQDRQFILSSKKLLLSDSGFYLCALIPGQSYNEQFFGPGTRLTVL.